One and the same sample provided the 28 T cell receptor beta chains below, sequenced in a study of T cells in Graves' hyperthyroidism and ophthalmopathy. The investigators amplified TCR beta CDR3 regions from RNA transcripts. Carried out on the TCR CDR3, a first-round RT-PCR used the HTBI primer set. Via MiXCR, TCRdb re-called the multiplex PCR reads, giving one row per CDR3 protein. The data hold 500,000 to 650,000 distinct CDR3 sequences, with 14% observed a single time. Sequencing was performed on blood. These receptors originate from a woman aged 35 to 49 with Graves' hyperthyroidism.

The V gene is TRBV28, the J gene TRBJ1-4, with D perhaps TRBD1 (6 bases). Germline CDR1 and CDR2: MDHEN and SYDVKM. Trimming cost V 5 bases and J 6 bases, with 16 bases left between them. This CDR3 is 15 amino acids long. In DNA, the CDR3 is TGTGCCAGCAGTCCCACTAGGGGGGCTCATGAAAAACTGTTTTTT. It codes for CASSPTRGAHEKLFF.

In its sample, this clonotype was seen a few times. This chain uses TRBV28 with TRBJ2-5; 7 bases align to TRBD1. Germline CDR1 reads MDHEN; CDR2 reads SYDVKM. CDR3 length: 16 amino acids. V lost 7 bases, J lost 6 bases, and 17 bases stayed unmatched. CDR3 nucleotide sequence: TGTGCCAGCACCCTAGGGGCCATGACAGGGCGGCAGACCCAGTACTTC. This codes for CASTLGAMTGRQTQYF.

As for this clonotype: Given the absence of the conserved phenylalanine or tryptophan at the CDR3 end, a read error is likely. The chain couples TRBV24-1 to TRBJ1-5; 8 nucleotides agree with TRBD1. Germline V gene sequence: CDR1 KGHDR, CDR2 SFDVKD. The junction had 1 base not matched to a gene; V was cut back by 10 bases and J by 3 bases. The CDR3 runs 12 residues. The CDR3 protein is CATGQDNQPQHL. The DNA for the CDR3 is TGTGCCACGGGACAGGACAATCAGCCCCAGCATTTA.

This chain links TRBV12-3 or TRBV12-4 with TRBJ2-3; TRBD2 aligns across 10 bases. The CDR3 has 16 amino acids. After removal of 6 bases from V and 2 bases from J, the junction contained 8 bases not matched to a gene. Written as DNA, the CDR3 is TGTGCCAGCAGCCCCGGGACTAGCGAGATCACAGATACGCAGTATTTT. Its protein product is CASSPGTSEITDTQYF.

This clonotype was counted at least ten times. The CDR3 spells CASSFLFGDRPGGPLEQYF. The DNA of the CDR3 is TGTGCCAGCAGTTTTCTCTTCGGGGACAGACCGGGGGGACCGCTCGAGCAGTACTTC. V gene TRBV27 combines with J gene TRBJ2-7; D tentatively reads TRBD1 or TRBD2 (7 bases each). Germline CDR1 reads MNHEY; CDR2 reads SMNVEV (reference sequence). The CDR3 contains 19 residues. V gave up 3 bases and J gave up 6 bases, with 30 bases separating them.

This clonotype was observed at least ten times. This chain joins TRBV18 and TRBJ2-5, with no clear D. The ends were cut back, 2 bases at V and 3 bases at J, with 10 bases in the middle. The CDR3 has 14 residues. Per the germline V gene, CDR1 is KGHSH and CDR2 is LQKENI. The CDR3 region has the DNA TGTGCCAGCTCACCATTCGCGGCAGAAGAGACCCAGTACTTC. Its translation: CASSPFAAEETQYF.

The table lists this clonotype with many counts. The CDR3 nucleotides read TGCGCCAGCAGCTTACCTAGCGGGACAGATACGCAGTATTTT. This encodes CASSLPSGTDTQYF. The chain combines TRBV5-1 with TRBJ2-3; TRBD2 agrees at 8 bases. In germline, CDR1 is SGHRS, CDR2 YFSETQ. The CDR3 loop spans 14 amino acids. Losses at the gene ends were 2 bases for V and 3 bases for J; bases not matched to a gene: 2.

The chain is built from TRBV12-5 and TRBJ2-7, with D perhaps matching TRBD1 or TRBD2 (5 bases each). The CDR3 runs to 14 residues. V lost 6 bases and J 0 bases, leaving 12 bases between the germline ends. The germline V gene encodes CDR1 LGHNT and CDR2 FRNRAP. CDR3 DNA sequence: TGTGCTAGTGGCTCCGGGGCAGGCTCCTACGAGCAGTACTTC. It specifies CASGSGAGSYEQYF.

Comment on this clonotype: A much bigger clone sits one base away, suggesting this may be a read error. V gene TRBV5-6 combines with J gene TRBJ2-2; TRBD2 matches at 9 bases. J lost 7 bases, V lost 3 bases, and 4 bases had no gene match. Germline assignment: CDR1 SGHDT and CDR2 YYEEEE. There are 14 residues in the CDR3. The CDR3 protein is CASSSGLAGGELFF. The CDR3 DNA sequence: TGTGCCAGCAGCTCGGGACTAGCTGGCGGGGAGCTGTTTTTT.

Concerning this clonotype: Just one base apart from a much larger clone, this may be a read error. The chain employs TRBV6-1 and TRBJ2-7; D is ambiguous. Germline-derived CDR1 and CDR2 are MNHNS and SASEGT. This CDR3 has 14 residues. V dropped 2 bases and J dropped 5 bases, with 13 bases sitting between them. In DNA, the CDR3 is TGTGCCAGCAGTGAACCCCCAATTGGCCACGAGCAGTACTTC. Amino acid sequence: CASSEPPIGHEQYF.

This clonotype was found many times. This chain joins TRBV20-1 and TRBJ2-7, with D uncertain. CDR3 length: 12 amino acids. The V end was cut by 5 bases, the J end by 1 base, with 9 bases between. The germline V gene encodes CDR1 DFQATT and CDR2 SNEGSKA (reference sequence). The CDR3 loop reads CSAGRESYEQYF. The CDR3 DNA follows: TGCAGTGCTGGCCGCGAGTCCTACGAGCAGTACTTC.

The chain couples TRBV6-5 to TRBJ1-4; 8 positions agree with TRBD1. J gave up 8 bases and V 4 bases, and 12 bases lay outside the gene matches. CDR1 is MNHEY and CDR2 is SVGAGI in the germline V gene. The CDR3 sequence is 16 residues long. CDR3 protein: CASSSRDRRKGEKLFF. CDR3 nucleotide sequence: TGTGCCAGCAGTTCTCGGGACAGGCGAAAAGGAGAAAAACTGTTTTTT.

This clonotype has ten or more counts. CDR3 residues: CASSALQAGEQYF. As DNA, the CDR3 is TGTGCCAGCAGTGCATTACAGGCTGGCGAGCAGTACTTC. This sequence joins TRBV28 and TRBJ2-7, with D possibly matching TRBD1 (5 bases). With 5 bases removed from V and 6 bases from J, the gap between germline ends came to 14 bases. This CDR3 has 13 residues. The germline V gene has CDR1 MDHEN and CDR2 SYDVKM.

The chain combines TRBV24-1 with TRBJ2-1; possibly TRBD1 for D (6 bases). The CDR3 extends over 15 amino acids. The V and J ends lost 4 bases and 1 base respectively, with 10 bases between them. The germline V gene encodes CDR1 KGHDR and CDR2 SFDVKD. CDR3 bases: TGTGCCACCAGTGAACAGGGTGTGTCCTACAATGAGCAGTTCTTC. This encodes CATSEQGVSYNEQFF.

This clonotype was recorded many times. This chain uses TRBV6-1 with TRBJ1-1; D gene unclear. There are 16 residues in the CDR3. V was shortened by 5 bases and J by 0 bases, with 16 bases between the two germline ends. Germline V gene lookup returns CDR1 MNHNS and CDR2 SASEGT. CDR3 residues: CASSHEPGQVNTEAFF. In nucleotides, the CDR3 is TGTGCCAGCAGTCACGAACCCGGCCAGGTGAACACTGAAGCTTTCTTT.

This clonotype was detected many times. CDR3 nucleotides: TGTGCCAGCAGCTTCCGGGACGGGACCTACGAGCAGTACTTC. Amino acid sequence: CASSFRDGTYEQYF. This chain links TRBV5-6 with TRBJ2-7; D tentatively fits TRBD1 or TRBD2 (5 bases each). V shed 2 bases and J shed 2 bases, with 11 bases lying between them. CDR1 SGHDT and CDR2 YYEEEE come from the germline V gene. This CDR3 spans 14 amino acids.

In its sample, this clonotype was seen many times. The J gene is TRBJ2-3, the V gene TRBV20-1, with TRBD1 identical over 8 bases. The junction had 5 bases not matched to a gene; V was cut back by 6 bases and J by 0 bases. The germline V gene encodes CDR1 DFQATT and CDR2 SNEGSKA (reference sequence). CDR3 length: 14 amino acids. The CDR3 nucleotides are TGCAGTGCAGGGACAGGACATAGCACAGATACGCAGTATTTT. This gives the protein CSAGTGHSTDTQYF.

This clonotype turned up a few times. The rearrangement links TRBV18 to TRBJ1-2, with a possible D match to TRBD1 (6 bases). This CDR3 is built from 14 residues. Germline CDR1 reads KGHSH; CDR2 reads LQKENI. The V end lost 6 bases, the J end lost 2 bases, and 13 bases lay between the germline ends. CDR3 region: CASSPAGGNYGYTF. The CDR3 DNA reads as TGTGCCAGCTCCCCCGCCGGGGGCAACTATGGCTACACCTTC.

The table lists this clonotype with many counts. This rearrangement joins TRBV7-2 to TRBJ2-3; D possibly corresponds to TRBD2 (5 bases). Germline-derived CDR1 and CDR2 are SGHTA and FQGNSA. The CDR3 totals 15 residues. V shed 3 bases and J shed 2 bases, with 12 bases lying between them. The CDR3 is CASSFIRGSTDTQYF. CDR3 DNA sequence: TGTGCCAGCAGCTTCATCCGGGGTTCCACAGATACGCAGTATTTT.

This clonotype was recorded only once. In nucleotides, the CDR3 is TGTGCCAGCAGGTGGGAGGGGGACAGGGGCTTCACCGGGGAGCTGTTTTTT. Encoded protein: CASRWEGDRGFTGELFF. The chain uses TRBV28 and TRBJ2-2, with TRBD1 matching 10 bases. Germline V gene sequence: CDR1 MDHEN, CDR2 SYDVKM. Unmatched junction bases numbered 11, after V lost 6 bases and J lost 4 bases. The CDR3 sequence is 17 residues long.

Only a few counts were recorded for this clonotype. The chain couples TRBV19 to TRBJ2-7, with unresolved D. CDR1 LNHDA and CDR2 SQIVND come from the germline V gene (reference sequence). V was shortened by 7 bases and J by 6 bases, with 13 bases between the two germline ends. The CDR3 consists of 12 residues. Here the CDR3 DNA reads TGTGCCAGTACCAAAGTAGAGTGCGAGCAGTACTTC. This codes for CASTKVECEQYF.

This clonotype was observed many times. The chain uses TRBV2 and TRBJ2-2; D perhaps matches TRBD1 (5 bases). Germline V gives CDR1 SNHLY, CDR2 FYNNEI. Between the trimmed V and J ends, which lost 1 base and 5 bases, there was a span of 8 bases. The CDR3 contains 14 residues. In DNA, the CDR3 is TGTGCCAGCAGTGAAGAGGGGCTGACCGGGGAGCTGTTTTTT. Amino acid sequence: CASSEEGLTGELFF.

This clonotype has more than one count but fewer than ten. The genes are TRBV6-1 and TRBJ2-4, with 8 positions matching TRBD1. This CDR3 region has 14 residues. With 10 bases clipped from V and 4 bases from J, the junction kept 9 bases outside the gene matches. Germline CDR1 and CDR2: MNHNS and SASEGT. CDR3 sequence reads: CATLQTGVKNIQYF. CDR3 sequence (DNA): TGTGCCACGCTGCAGACAGGGGTTAAAAACATTCAGTACTTC.

This clonotype came up many times. The V gene is TRBV6-1, the J gene TRBJ1-5; TRBD1 matches at 12 bases. With 4 bases clipped from V and 0 bases from J, the junction kept 7 bases outside the gene matches. This CDR3 comprises 18 residues. Germline-derived CDR1 and CDR2 are MNHNS and SASEGT. The chain's CDR3 is CASSGPGQGALSNQPQHF. The CDR3 DNA reads as TGTGCCAGCAGTGGTCCGGGACAGGGGGCGCTTAGCAATCAGCCCCAGCATTTT.

Ten or more counts support this clonotype. The chain combines TRBV18 with TRBJ1-6; D unclear. CDR3 length: 15 residues. Germline CDR1 KGHSH, CDR2 LQKENI. V gave up 3 bases and J gave up 5 bases, with 11 bases separating them. The CDR3 coding sequence is TGTGCCAGCTCACCGAACGGGCATGATAATTCACCCCTCCACTTT. As protein: CASSPNGHDNSPLHF. Using reference TRBV18 and TRBJ1-6 for the parts outside the CDR3, the full variable domain is NAGVMQNPRHLVRRRGQEARLRCSPMKGHSHVYWYRQLPEEGLKFMVYLQKENIIDESGMPKERFSAEFPKEGPSILRIQQVVRGDSAAYFCASSPNGHDNSPLHFGNGTRLTVT.

This clonotype was detected many times. The CDR3 protein is CASSLGTMDYEQYF. CDR3 nucleotides: TGTGCCAGCAGTTTGGGGACGATGGACTACGAGCAGTACTTC. The V and J genes are TRBV6-1 and TRBJ2-7, with D perhaps TRBD1 or TRBD2 (5 bases each). The germline V and J ends were trimmed by 5 bases and 3 bases, with 14 bases remaining between them. The CDR3 covers 14 residues. The germline V gene encodes CDR1 MNHNS and CDR2 SASEGT.

This clonotype was observed many times. The chain links TRBV7-6 to TRBJ2-2, with 10 bases identical to TRBD2. Trimming removed 1 base from V and 6 bases from J; junction bases left unmatched: 8. In germline, CDR1 is SGHVS, CDR2 FNYEAQ. CDR3 size: 17 residues. The CDR3 DNA reads TGTGCCAGCAGCTTAGAGTCTAGCGGGAGTCTCGCCGGGGAGCTGTTTTTT. Translation: CASSLESSGSLAGELFF.

This clonotype was detected only a few times. V gene TRBV28 combines with J gene TRBJ2-3, with a tentative D call TRBD2 (5 bases). In germline, CDR1 is MDHEN, CDR2 SYDVKM. The CDR3 is 16 amino acids. The V gene lost 4 bases and the J gene lost 14 bases, with 28 bases spanning the gap. This CDR3 is CASSSYQSILAQRLYF. The CDR3 bases are TGTGCCAGCAGTTCCTACCAAAGCATTCTAGCCCAGCGTTTGTATTTT.